The 5 T cell receptor beta chains given below trace back to one sample, sequenced in a study of cytomegalovirus exposure and HLA in healthy donors. PCR involved 60 Vbeta and 13 Jbeta primers. The table came from immunoSEQ multiplex PCR; TCRdb's copy has only in-frame clones and leaves some out. The data show fewer than 200,000 clones, about four fifths seen once. Sequenced input: PBMCs. The receptors were sampled from a woman between 50 and 59 years old in good health and CMV-seronegative.

This clone has more than one count but fewer than ten. V gene TRBV9 combines with J gene TRBJ2-1; D might be TRBD1 (7 bases). Between the trimmed V and J ends, which lost 3 bases and 6 bases, there was a span of 16 bases. There are 15 residues in the CDR3. Germline V lookup: CDR1 SGDLS, CDR2 YYNGEE. In DNA form, the CDR3 reads TGTGCCAGCAGCGCTCAGGGGGGATCGTTCAATGAGCAGTTCTTC. Amino acids: CASSAQGGSFNEQFF.

The chain carries TRBV28 and TRBJ2-5, with 15 positions matching TRBD2. This CDR3 is 17 amino acids long. V shed 3 bases, J shed 6 bases, and the junction held 8 bases outside the gene matches. Germline lookup yields CDR1 MDHEN and CDR2 SYDVKM. The CDR3: CASSFGTSGRRTKTQYF. The CDR3 DNA is TGTGCCAGCAGTTTCGGGACTAGCGGGAGGCGAACGAAGACCCAGTACTTC.

The CDR3 loop reads CASSEWGLTGELFF. In DNA form, the CDR3 reads TGTGCCAGCAGTGAGTGGGGCTTGACCGGGGAGCTGTTTTTT. The chain employs TRBV6-4 and TRBJ2-2, with D possibly TRBD1 on 5 matching bases. The ends were cut back, 3 bases at V and 5 bases at J, with 10 bases in the middle. Looked up from germline, CDR1 is MRHNA and CDR2 is SNTAGT. The CDR3 is 14 amino acids.

The genes are TRBV7-9 and TRBJ2-1, with TRBD2 matching 9 bases. The CDR3 has 17 residues. The germline gives CDR1 SEHNR, CDR2 FQNEAQ (reference sequence). V was pared by 1 base and J by 1 base, with 5 bases of the junction left unmatched. The CDR3 DNA is TGTGCCAGCAGCTTAGTTAGCGGGAGACGGTCCTACAATGAGCAGTTCTTC. This codes for CASSLVSGRRSYNEQFF.

This chain links TRBV9 with TRBJ2-2; D gene ambiguous. Trimming took off 4 bases at V and 5 bases at J, with 6 bases between the two ends. Germline lookup yields CDR1 SGDLS and CDR2 YYNGEE. This CDR3 is built from 12 residues. The CDR3: CASSSSTGELFF. The CDR3 nucleotides are TGTGCCAGCAGCAGTAGTACCGGGGAGCTGTTTTTT.